This is a list of T cell receptor beta chains from one sample in a study of shared clonotypes between healthy human individuals. The repertoire was sequenced with immunoSEQ multiplex PCR; TCRdb's copy has only in-frame clones and lacks some. The sample has about 2 million clones; about 95% are singletons. What was sequenced was naive CD4+ T cells sorted from blood. The receptor source for this set is a man aged 18 to 29 in good health. Both conserved end residues are part of each CDR3. Each record gives: V gene, D gene, clone size, J gene, CDR3 protein, CDR3 DNA. The D gene is left open where the match is weak. Clone size is shown for a subset of rows, as once, few, many or a class of expanded clone.

TRBV18	-	-	TRBJ1-4	CASSPMLQGNWEKLFF	TGTGCCAGCTCACCTATGTTACAGGGAAATTGGGAAAAACTGTTTTTT
TRBV30	-	-	TRBJ1-5	CAWSPDPYQPQHF	TGTGCCTGGAGTCCTGACCCTTATCAGCCCCAGCATTTT
TRBV6-1	-	-	TRBJ1-1	CASSRNRDLYTEAFF	TGTGCCAGCAGTAGAAACAGGGATTTATACACTGAAGCTTTCTTT
TRBV10-3	-	once	TRBJ2-1	CAISETPLGNEQFF	TGTGCCATCAGTGAGACGCCTTTGGGAAATGAGCAGTTCTTC
TRBV2	TRBD1	-	TRBJ2-5	CASRWDGTGGLETQYF	TGTGCCAGCAGATGGGACGGGACAGGGGGCCTAGAGACCCAGTACTTC
TRBV13	TRBD2	-	TRBJ2-1	CASSSTLARNEQFF	TGTGCCAGCAGCTCGACACTAGCGCGGAATGAGCAGTTCTTC
TRBV11-2	TRBD1	-	TRBJ1-6	CASSPRDRGSSPLHF	TGTGCCAGCAGCCCCCGGGACAGGGGTAGTTCACCCCTCCACTTT
TRBV21-1	-	-	TRBJ2-5	CASSTSWKREEQETQYF	TGTGCCAGCAGCACCTCGTGGAAGCGGGAGGAACAAGAGACCCAGTACTTC
TRBV14	-	-	TRBJ1-1	CASSPTVSNTEAFF	TGTGCCAGCAGCCCGACAGTCTCGAACACTGAAGCTTTCTTT
TRBV5-1	-	-	TRBJ1-4	CASSLVAGNEKLFF	TGCGCCAGCAGCTTGGTTGCGGGGAATGAAAAACTGTTTTTT
TRBV6-6	-	-	TRBJ2-1	CASNVGVQLYNEQFF	TGTGCCAGCAATGTAGGGGTCCAACTCTACAATGAGCAGTTCTTC
TRBV9	TRBD1	-	TRBJ2-2	CASSVGDRDHGELFF	TGTGCCAGCAGCGTAGGGGACAGGGACCACGGGGAGCTGTTTTTT
TRBV2	-	-	TRBJ1-6	CASTLDRESYNSPLHF	TGTGCCAGCACCCTCGACAGAGAGTCCTATAATTCACCCCTCCACTTT
TRBV5-4	TRBD1	-	TRBJ2-7	CASSQEPSRTGANEQYF	TGTGCCAGCAGCCAAGAGCCCAGCCGGACAGGGGCTAACGAGCAGTACTTC
TRBV7-2	-	-	TRBJ1-6	CASSQQTPNSPLHF	TGTGCCAGCAGCCAACAGACACCCAATTCACCCCTCCACTTT
TRBV7-8	-	once	TRBJ2-7	CASSLEGDISYEQYF	TGTGCCAGCAGCTTAGAAGGGGACATTTCCTACGAGCAGTACTTC
TRBV2	-	-	TRBJ2-1	CASSSGQIQLFEQFF	TGTGCCAGCAGTAGTGGGCAGATTCAGCTATTTGAGCAGTTCTTC
TRBV7-9	-	once	TRBJ1-1	CASSLVPSMNTEAFF	TGTGCCAGCAGCTTAGTTCCCTCCATGAACACTGAAGCTTTCTTT
TRBV7-2	TRBD1	-	TRBJ2-2	CASSLAGQGSGELFF	TGTGCCAGCAGCTTAGCGGGACAGGGTTCCGGGGAGCTGTTTTTT
TRBV10-3	TRBD2	-	TRBJ2-7	CAISDGGDSYEQYF	TGTGCCATCAGTGATGGGGGGGACTCCTACGAGCAGTACTTC
TRBV15	TRBD1	-	TRBJ2-7	CATSRDHTLGTGTYEQYF	TGTGCCACCAGCAGAGATCATACACTGGGGACAGGGACCTACGAGCAGTACTTC
TRBV7-6	-	-	TRBJ1-3	CASSIDISGNTIYF	TGTGCCAGCAGCATAGACATCTCTGGAAACACCATATATTTT
TRBV4-1	TRBD2	-	TRBJ2-3	CASSQVTSGGLGGLAQYF	TGCGCCAGCAGCCAGGTTACTAGCGGGGGGCTGGGAGGTCTTGCGCAGTATTTT
TRBV18	-	-	TRBJ1-2	CASSLSGGRGYTF	TGTGCCAGCTCACTGAGTGGGGGAAGGGGCTACACCTTC
TRBV5-1	TRBD2	-	TRBJ2-5	CASSLGASGQETQYF	TGCGCCAGCAGCTTGGGGGCTAGCGGCCAAGAGACCCAGTACTTC
TRBV7-2	TRBD2	-	TRBJ2-1	CASRPTSGHRNEQFF	TGTGCCAGCAGACCGACTAGCGGGCATCGGAATGAGCAGTTCTTC
TRBV7-9	TRBD1	once	TRBJ1-2	CASSGQGVKYGYTF	TGTGCCAGCAGCGGACAGGGGGTAAAGTATGGCTACACCTTC
TRBV7-2	-	-	TRBJ2-7	CASSGDSNYEQYF	TGTGCCAGCAGCGGGGACTCGAACTACGAGCAGTACTTC
TRBV6-1	-	-	TRBJ1-3	CASSEATWGGNTIYF	TGTGCCAGCAGTGAAGCCACGTGGGGAGGAAACACCATATATTTT
TRBV7-9	-	-	TRBJ1-2	CASSLNREPPGYTF	TGTGCCAGCAGCTTAAACAGGGAACCCCCCGGCTACACCTTC
TRBV6-6	-	-	TRBJ1-5	CASSYSLGDPQPQHF	TGTGCCAGCAGTTACAGTTTAGGGGATCCACAGCCCCAGCATTTT
TRBV7-2	-	-	TRBJ2-7	CASSLVQGGYEQYF	TGTGCCAGCAGCTTAGTACAGGGCGGGTACGAGCAGTACTTC
TRBV4-2	-	-	TRBJ2-1	CASSPGPKADEFF	TGTGCCAGCAGCCCGGGACCAAAAGCGGATGAGTTCTTC
TRBV6-1	-	-	TRBJ2-7	CASSEGGVRAYEQYF	TGTGCCAGCAGTGAAGGAGGGGTCCGCGCCTACGAGCAGTACTTC
TRBV11-3	TRBD1	-	TRBJ2-1	CASSPTGDEQFF	TGTGCCAGCAGCCCGACAGGGGATGAGCAGTTCTTC
TRBV4-1	TRBD1	-	TRBJ1-2	CASSQDIAGGSMGYTF	TGCGCCAGCAGCCAAGATATAGCAGGGGGCTCGATGGGCTACACCTTC
TRBV10-3	-	once	TRBJ1-6	CAISEGYNSPLHF	TGTGCCATCAGTGAGGGCTATAATTCACCCCTCCACTTT
TRBV9	TRBD1	-	TRBJ2-1	CASQRTGSAYNEQFF	TGTGCCAGCCAGAGGACAGGGTCGGCATACAATGAGCAGTTCTTC
TRBV28	TRBD1	-	TRBJ2-7	CASSLEDRGGEQYF	TGTGCCAGCAGTTTGGAGGACAGGGGAGGTGAGCAGTACTTC
TRBV7-9	TRBD2	-	TRBJ2-5	CASSFARLAGGRTQETQYF	TGTGCCAGCAGCTTTGCCCGACTAGCGGGGGGCCGTACCCAAGAGACCCAGTACTTC
TRBV5-6	-	-	TRBJ2-2	CASSSPGPQYELFF	TGTGCCAGCAGCTCTCCGGGTCCTCAGTACGAGCTGTTTTTT
TRBV19	-	-	TRBJ1-1	CASSIPRNTEAFF	TGTGCCAGTAGTATTCCACGGAACACTGAAGCTTTCTTT
TRBV5-4	-	-	TRBJ2-5	CASSFLGYQETQYF	TGTGCCAGCAGCTTTTTAGGGTACCAAGAGACCCAGTACTTC
TRBV10-3	-	-	TRBJ2-1	CAISGGLNNEQFF	TGTGCCATCAGTGGGGGACTCAACAATGAGCAGTTCTTC
TRBV10-1	-	-	TRBJ2-7	CASSPFKSGEQYF	TGCGCCAGCAGTCCTTTTAAGTCGGGCGAGCAGTACTTC
TRBV23-1	TRBD1	-	TRBJ1-1	CASPKGTGGLGDTEAFF	TGCGCCAGCCCGAAGGGGACAGGGGGTCTGGGGGACACTGAAGCTTTCTTT
TRBV5-1	-	few	TRBJ2-7	CASSLDGPYEQYF	TGCGCCAGCAGCTTGGACGGACCCTACGAGCAGTACTTC
TRBV6-7	TRBD2	-	TRBJ2-3	CASRGGVVTDTQYF	TGTGCCAGCAGGGGGGGGGTAGTGACAGATACGCAGTATTTT
TRBV7-9	TRBD2	-	TRBJ2-2	CASSLALAGLTGELFF	TGTGCCAGCAGCTTAGCACTAGCGGGACTCACCGGGGAGCTGTTTTTT
TRBV6-5	TRBD1	-	TRBJ1-6	CASSYNQGGNSPLHF	TGTGCCAGCAGTTACAATCAGGGGGGGAATTCACCCCTCCACTTT
TRBV27	-	-	TRBJ2-6	CASSFRFSGANVLTF	TGTGCCAGCAGTTTTCGGTTCTCTGGGGCCAACGTCCTGACTTTC